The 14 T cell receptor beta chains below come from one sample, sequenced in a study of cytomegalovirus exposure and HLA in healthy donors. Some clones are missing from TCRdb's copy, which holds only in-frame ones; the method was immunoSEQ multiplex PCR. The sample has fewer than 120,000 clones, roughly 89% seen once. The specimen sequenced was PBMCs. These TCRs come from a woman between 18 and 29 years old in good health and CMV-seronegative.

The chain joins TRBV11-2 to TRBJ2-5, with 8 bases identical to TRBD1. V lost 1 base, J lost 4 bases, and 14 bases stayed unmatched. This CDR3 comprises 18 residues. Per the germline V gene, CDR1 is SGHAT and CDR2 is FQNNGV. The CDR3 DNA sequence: TGTGCCAGCAGCTTAGGGATGGAAGGCAGGGGGCTTCGAGAGACCCAGTACTTC. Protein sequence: CASSLGMEGRGLRETQYF.

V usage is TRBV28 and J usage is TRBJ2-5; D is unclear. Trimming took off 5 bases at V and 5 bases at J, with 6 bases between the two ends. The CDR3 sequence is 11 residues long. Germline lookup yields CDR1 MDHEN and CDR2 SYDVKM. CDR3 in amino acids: CASSLYETQYF. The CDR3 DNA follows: TGTGCCAGCAGTCTCTACGAGACCCAGTACTTC.

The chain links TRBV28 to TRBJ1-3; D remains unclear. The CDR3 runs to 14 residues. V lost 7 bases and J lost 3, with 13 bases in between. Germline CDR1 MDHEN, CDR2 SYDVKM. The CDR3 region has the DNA TGTGCCAGCACCATTGGCGGGGATGGAAACACCATATATTTT. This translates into CASTIGGDGNTIYF.

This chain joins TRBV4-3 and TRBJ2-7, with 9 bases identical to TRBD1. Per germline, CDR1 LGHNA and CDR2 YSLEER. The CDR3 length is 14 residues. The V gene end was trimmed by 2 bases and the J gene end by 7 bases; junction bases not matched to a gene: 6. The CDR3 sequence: CASSQMPGQGEQYF. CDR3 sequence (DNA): TGCGCCAGCAGCCAAATGCCAGGACAGGGGGAGCAGTACTTC.

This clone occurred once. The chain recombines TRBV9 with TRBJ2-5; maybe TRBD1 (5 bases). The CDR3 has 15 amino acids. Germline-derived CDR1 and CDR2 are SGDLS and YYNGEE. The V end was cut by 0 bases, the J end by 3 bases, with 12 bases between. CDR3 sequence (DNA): TGTGCCAGCAGCGTAGGGGGCCTGGGCGAAGAGACCCAGTACTTC. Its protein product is CASSVGGLGEETQYF.

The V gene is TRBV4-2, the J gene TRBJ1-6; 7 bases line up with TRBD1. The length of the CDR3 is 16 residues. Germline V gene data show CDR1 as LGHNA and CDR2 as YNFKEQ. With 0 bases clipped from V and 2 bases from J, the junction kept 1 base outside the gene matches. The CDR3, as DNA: TGTGCCAGCAGCCAAGAAGGGGGCCCCTATAATTCACCCCTCCACTTT. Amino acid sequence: CASSQEGGPYNSPLHF.

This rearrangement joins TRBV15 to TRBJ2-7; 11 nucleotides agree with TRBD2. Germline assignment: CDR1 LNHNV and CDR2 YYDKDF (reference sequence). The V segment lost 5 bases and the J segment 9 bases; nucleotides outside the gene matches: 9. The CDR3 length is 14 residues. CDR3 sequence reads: CATSETSGATVQYF. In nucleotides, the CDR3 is TGTGCCACCAGCGAGACTAGCGGGGCTACGGTGCAGTACTTC.

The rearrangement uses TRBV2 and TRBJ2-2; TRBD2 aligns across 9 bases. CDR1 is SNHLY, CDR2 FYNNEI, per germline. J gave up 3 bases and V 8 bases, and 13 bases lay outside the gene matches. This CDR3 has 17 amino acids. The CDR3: CASHSGSGGTDTGELFF. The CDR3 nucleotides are TGTGCCAGCCATAGTGGCAGCGGGGGGACGGACACCGGGGAGCTGTTTTTT.

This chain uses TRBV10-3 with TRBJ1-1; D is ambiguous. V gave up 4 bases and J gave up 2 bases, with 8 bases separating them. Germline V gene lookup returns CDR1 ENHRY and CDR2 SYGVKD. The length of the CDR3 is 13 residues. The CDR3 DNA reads TGTGCCATCAGTGCCAACGGTAACACTGAAGCTTTCTTT. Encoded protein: CAISANGNTEAFF.

This chain's CDR3 is CASSFKGRGTEAFF. In DNA, the CDR3 is TGTGCCAGTAGTTTCAAGGGGAGGGGCACTGAAGCTTTCTTT. The V and J genes are TRBV19 and TRBJ1-1, with D possibly being TRBD1 (5 bases). Trimming pared 5 bases from V and 4 bases from J, leaving 14 bases between. The CDR3 contains 14 residues. Germline-derived CDR1 and CDR2 are LNHDA and SQIVND (reference sequence).

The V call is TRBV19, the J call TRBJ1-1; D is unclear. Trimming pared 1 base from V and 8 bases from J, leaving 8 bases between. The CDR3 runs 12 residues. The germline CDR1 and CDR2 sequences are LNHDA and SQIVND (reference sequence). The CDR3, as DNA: TGTGCCAGTAGTATAGCGGAGGGAGAAGCTTTCTTT. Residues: CASSIAEGEAFF. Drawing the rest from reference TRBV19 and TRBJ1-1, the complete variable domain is DGGITQSPKYLFRKEGQNVTLSCEQNLNHDAMYWYRQDPGQGLRLIYYSQIVNDFQKGDIAEGYSVSREKKESFPLTVTSAQKNPTAFYLCASSIAEGEAFFGQGTRLTVV.

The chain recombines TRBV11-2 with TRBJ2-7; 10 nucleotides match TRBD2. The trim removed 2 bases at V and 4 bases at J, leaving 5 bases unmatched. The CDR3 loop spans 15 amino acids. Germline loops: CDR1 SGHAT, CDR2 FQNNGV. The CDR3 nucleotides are TGTGCCAGCAGCTTACTAGCGGGAGAACTATACGAGCAGTACTTC. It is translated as CASSLLAGELYEQYF.

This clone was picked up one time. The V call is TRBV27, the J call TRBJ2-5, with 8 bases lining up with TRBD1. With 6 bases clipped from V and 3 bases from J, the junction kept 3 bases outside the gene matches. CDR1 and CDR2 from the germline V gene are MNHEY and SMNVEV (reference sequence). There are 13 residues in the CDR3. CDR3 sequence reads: CASRSTGEETQYF. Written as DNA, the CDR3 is TGTGCCAGCAGGTCGACAGGGGAAGAGACCCAGTACTTC.

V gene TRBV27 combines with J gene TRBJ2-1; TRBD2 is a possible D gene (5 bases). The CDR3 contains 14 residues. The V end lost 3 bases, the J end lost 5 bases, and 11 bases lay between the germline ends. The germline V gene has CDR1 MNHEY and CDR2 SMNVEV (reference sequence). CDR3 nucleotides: TGTGCCAGCAGTTTTCTGTCTAGCCACAATGAGCAGTTCTTC. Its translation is CASSFLSSHNEQFF.